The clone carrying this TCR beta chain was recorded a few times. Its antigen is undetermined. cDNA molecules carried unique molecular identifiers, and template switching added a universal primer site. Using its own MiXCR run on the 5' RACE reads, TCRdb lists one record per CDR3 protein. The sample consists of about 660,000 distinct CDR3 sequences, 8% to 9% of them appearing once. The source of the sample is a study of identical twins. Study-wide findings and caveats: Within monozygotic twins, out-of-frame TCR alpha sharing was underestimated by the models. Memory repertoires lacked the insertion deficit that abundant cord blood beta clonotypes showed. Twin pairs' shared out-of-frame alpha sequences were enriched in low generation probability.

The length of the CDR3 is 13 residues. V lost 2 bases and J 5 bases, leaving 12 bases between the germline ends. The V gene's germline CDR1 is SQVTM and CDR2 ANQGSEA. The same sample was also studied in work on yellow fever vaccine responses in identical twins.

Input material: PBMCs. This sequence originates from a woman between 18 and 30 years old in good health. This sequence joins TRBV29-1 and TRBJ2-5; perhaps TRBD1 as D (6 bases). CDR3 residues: CSVEQGTAETQYF. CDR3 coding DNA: TGCAGCGTTGAACAGGGGACGGCGGAGACCCAGTACTTC.